This T cell receptor (beta chain) appears in the sequencing data of a study of T cells expressing NK-cell markers. The CDR3 sequence is 13 residues long. CDR1 is SGHRS and CDR2 is YFSETQ in the germline V gene. TCRdb reprocessed the 5' RACE reads and keeps a single row for each CDR3 protein, giving no DNA. Recorded for this sample: a few hundred thousand distinct CDR3 sequences. Source material: blood T cells: a sorted CD56 or NKG2C T cell subset, CD4+ or CD8+ T cells, or bulk PBMC T cells (not recorded which). The origin of this receptor is a man aged 18-69 years in good health. The chain couples TRBV5-1 to TRBJ1-6; TCRdb selects TRBD1, and the lack of DNA leaves this call unchecked. CDR3 residues: CASSPEGERALHF. Complete variable domain (other parts from reference TRBV5-1 and TRBJ1-6): KAGVTQTPRYLIKTRGQQVTLSCSPISGHRSVSWYQQTPGQGLQFLFEYFSETQRNKGNFPGRFSGRQFSNSRSEMNVSTLELGDSALYLCASSPEGERALHFGNGTRLTVT.